This TCR beta chain was sequenced in a study of blood T cells in healthy people across ages. Germline V gene data show CDR1 as MDHEN and CDR2 as SYDVKM. The V gene lost 5 bases and the J gene lost 2 bases, with 13 bases spanning the gap. The CDR3 loop spans 14 amino acids. Together with a sample-barcoded 5' primer, a J-beta primer mix was included in a second PCR lasting roughly 7 to 11 cycles. TCRdb ran MiXCR on the 5' RACE reads and lists one entry per CDR3 protein. The table has 1.5 million to 2 million distinct CDR3 sequences, around 48% seen once. The TCR comes from a woman between 35 and 50 years old in good health. V is TRBV28 and J is TRBJ2-7; D might be TRBD1 (5 bases). The sequencing sample was made of blood. The CDR3 sequence is CASSAIQVTYEQYF. The CDR3 nucleotides are TGTGCCAGCAGTGCAATACAGGTAACCTACGAGCAGTACTTC.